Each of the 17 T cell receptor beta chains below was sequenced from the same sample in a study of immune cell composition in non-small cell lung cancer. TCRdb's table, derived via immunoSEQ multiplex PCR, lists solely in-frame clones and lacks some. The data hold 8,000 or so clones, with about 75% observed a single time. Sequenced: lung tumor tissue. These receptors were taken from a human donor with non-small cell lung cancer.

The chain employs TRBV12-5 and TRBJ2-1; tentatively, D is TRBD2 (5 bases). Trimming cost V 6 bases and J 13 bases, with 19 bases left between them. This CDR3 contains 13 residues. Germline V CDR1 and CDR2: LGHNT, FRNRAP. CDR3 sequence reads: CASGPNEGIIQFF. DNA for the CDR3: TGTGCTAGTGGACCCAATGAGGGAATCATTCAGTTCTTC.

The chain combines TRBV30 with TRBJ1-1; 8 bases agree with TRBD1. Unmatched junction bases numbered 5, after V lost 5 bases and J lost 9 bases. Per the germline V gene, CDR1 is GTSNPN and CDR2 is SVGIG (reference sequence). The CDR3 is 11 residues long. Written as DNA, the CDR3 is TGTGCCTGGGTCCGACAGGGGAAAGCTTTCTTT. It specifies CAWVRQGKAFF.

V gene TRBV27 combines with J gene TRBJ2-2; a possible D gene is TRBD1 (5 bases). V shed 3 bases and J shed 0 bases, with 11 bases lying between them. This CDR3 contains 16 residues. Germline V CDR1 and CDR2: MNHEY, SMNVEV (reference sequence). In nucleotides, the CDR3 is TGTGCCAGCAGTTTTCAGGGCAGTTCGAACACCGGGGAGCTGTTTTTT. Translating it yields CASSFQGSSNTGELFF.

This clone was seen only a few times. The CDR3 here is CASSADRGTEAFF. CDR3 DNA: TGTGCCAGTAGTGCTGACAGGGGCACTGAAGCTTTCTTT. The chain recombines TRBV19 with TRBJ1-1, with 8 bases lining up with TRBD1. The CDR3 sequence is 13 residues long. In germline, CDR1 is LNHDA, CDR2 SQIVND (reference sequence). V trimming: 5 bases; J trimming: 4 bases; junction bases outside the gene matches: 3.

This chain uses TRBV6-6 with TRBJ1-5; D unresolved. The V and J ends lost 0 bases and 0 bases respectively, with 6 bases between them. Germline lookup yields CDR1 MNHNY and CDR2 SVGAGI (reference sequence). The CDR3 is 15 residues long. For the CDR3, the DNA is TGTGCCAGCAGTTACTCAGAGAATAGCAATCAGCCCCAGCATTTT. It specifies CASSYSENSNQPQHF.

The chain recombines TRBV19 with TRBJ1-6; D possibly corresponds to TRBD1 (5 bases). The ends were cut back, 7 bases at V and 7 bases at J, with 11 bases in the middle. The CDR3 totals 13 residues. Germline V gene lookup returns CDR1 LNHDA and CDR2 SQIVND (reference sequence). The CDR3: CASNRQSNSPLHF. CDR3 coding DNA: TGTGCCAGTAATCGACAGAGCAATTCACCCCTCCACTTT.

The chain links TRBV9 to TRBJ2-5; the match to TRBD1 covers 11 bases. Germline lookup yields CDR1 SGDLS and CDR2 YYNGEE. CDR3 length equals 17 residues. J lost 5 bases, V lost 2 bases, and 11 bases had no gene match. This CDR3 reads CASSVGPGTGGRETQYF. Written as DNA, the CDR3 is TGTGCCAGCAGCGTTGGGCCCGGGACAGGGGGGAGGGAGACCCAGTACTTC.

The chain is built from TRBV7-3 and TRBJ2-5; perhaps TRBD1 as D (6 bases). Germline V gene lookup returns CDR1 SGHTA and CDR2 FQGTGA. The length of the CDR3 is 15 residues. With 2 bases removed from V and 2 bases from J, the gap between germline ends came to 12 bases. The CDR3 bases are TGTGCCAGCAGCTTACTAGGGGGAGAACAAGAGACCCAGTACTTC. This codes for CASSLLGGEQETQYF.

The chain uses TRBV27 and TRBJ2-1; 12 bases fit TRBD2. The CDR3 is 17 amino acids. Germline V lookup: CDR1 MNHEY, CDR2 SMNVEV (reference sequence). The V gene end was trimmed by 5 bases and the J gene end by 6 bases; junction bases not matched to a gene: 11. CDR3 in amino acids: CASSRFSGTSGLNEQFF. CDR3 in DNA: TGTGCCAGCAGTCGATTTTCCGGGACTAGCGGGCTCAATGAGCAGTTCTTC.

The gene calls are TRBV28 and TRBJ2-1, with 7 bases that match TRBD2. V gave up 4 bases and J gave up 0 bases; unmatched junction bases: 9. The CDR3 runs 17 residues. Germline V gene data show CDR1 as MDHEN and CDR2 as SYDVKM. The CDR3 coding sequence is TGTGCCAGCAGTTCTCTAGCGGAAGCGAGCTCCTACAATGAGCAGTTCTTC. This encodes CASSSLAEASSYNEQFF.

This chain joins TRBV30 and TRBJ1-5; maybe TRBD1 (6 bases). This CDR3 spans 14 amino acids. Per the germline V gene, CDR1 is GTSNPN and CDR2 is SVGIG (reference sequence). The V end was cut by 3 bases, the J end by 0 bases, with 9 bases between. The DNA of the CDR3 is TGTGCCTGGAGAGGGGGAGCTAGCAATCAGCCCCAGCATTTT. It codes for CAWRGGASNQPQHF.

The sample holds one count of this clone. The rearrangement links TRBV6-1 to TRBJ1-5; no reliable D call. V was pared by 7 bases and J by 2 bases, with 15 bases between. The CDR3 contains 15 residues. Germline V gene data show CDR1 as MNHNS and CDR2 as SASEGT. CDR3 coding DNA: TGTGCCAGCATGTTTAGTCCACGAGGCAATCAGCCCCAGCATTTT. Its translation: CASMFSPRGNQPQHF.

The CDR3 spells CAISGVNLGQGTGELFF. CDR3 nucleotide sequence: TGTGCCATCAGTGGGGTCAATTTGGGACAGGGCACCGGGGAGCTGTTTTTT. This chain joins TRBV10-3 and TRBJ2-2; 9 bases align to TRBD1. V shed 4 bases, J shed 4 bases, and the junction held 10 bases outside the gene matches. The germline V gene has CDR1 ENHRY and CDR2 SYGVKD. CDR3 length: 17 amino acids.

This clone has just a few counts. The chain links TRBV5-1 to TRBJ1-2, with unresolved D. Germline lookup yields CDR1 SGHRS and CDR2 YFSETQ. This CDR3 is built from 14 residues. The V and J ends lost 1 base and 4 bases respectively, with 11 bases between them. The CDR3 DNA reads TGCGCCAGCAGCTTGAGAGAGGATGCCTATGGCTACACCTTC. Encoded protein: CASSLREDAYGYTF.

This clone is large by share. This chain uses TRBV5-1 with TRBJ1-2, with D possibly being TRBD1 (6 bases). The ends were cut back, 4 bases at V and 2 bases at J, with 12 bases in the middle. The CDR3 has 14 amino acids. Per the germline V gene, CDR1 is SGHRS and CDR2 is YFSETQ. The CDR3 sequence is CASSLYTGNYGYTF. As DNA, the CDR3 is TGCGCCAGCAGCCTATATACAGGGAACTATGGCTACACCTTC. The full variable domain, completed using reference TRBV5-1 and TRBJ1-2, is KAGVTQTPRYLIKTRGQQVTLSCSPISGHRSVSWYQQTPGQGLQFLFEYFSETQRNKGNFPGRFSGRQFSNSRSEMNVSTLELGDSALYLCASSLYTGNYGYTFGSGTRLTVV.

The rearrangement uses TRBV11-2 and TRBJ2-1; maybe TRBD2 (5 bases). Per germline, CDR1 SGHAT and CDR2 FQNNGV. V lost 0 bases, J lost 9 bases, and 6 bases lay in between. This CDR3 is built from 12 residues. The CDR3 protein is CASSLDRGEQFF. The CDR3 nucleotides are TGTGCCAGCAGCTTAGATCGGGGTGAGCAGTTCTTC.

The gene calls are TRBV5-1 and TRBJ1-2; TRBD1 might be the D (6 bases). CDR1 SGHRS and CDR2 YFSETQ come from the germline V gene. The CDR3 is 15 amino acids. Trimming cost V 0 bases and J 7 bases, with 16 bases left between them. CDR3 DNA: TGCGCCAGCAGCTTGGATTATCAGGGGTTGTTTGGCTACACCTTC. As protein: CASSLDYQGLFGYTF.